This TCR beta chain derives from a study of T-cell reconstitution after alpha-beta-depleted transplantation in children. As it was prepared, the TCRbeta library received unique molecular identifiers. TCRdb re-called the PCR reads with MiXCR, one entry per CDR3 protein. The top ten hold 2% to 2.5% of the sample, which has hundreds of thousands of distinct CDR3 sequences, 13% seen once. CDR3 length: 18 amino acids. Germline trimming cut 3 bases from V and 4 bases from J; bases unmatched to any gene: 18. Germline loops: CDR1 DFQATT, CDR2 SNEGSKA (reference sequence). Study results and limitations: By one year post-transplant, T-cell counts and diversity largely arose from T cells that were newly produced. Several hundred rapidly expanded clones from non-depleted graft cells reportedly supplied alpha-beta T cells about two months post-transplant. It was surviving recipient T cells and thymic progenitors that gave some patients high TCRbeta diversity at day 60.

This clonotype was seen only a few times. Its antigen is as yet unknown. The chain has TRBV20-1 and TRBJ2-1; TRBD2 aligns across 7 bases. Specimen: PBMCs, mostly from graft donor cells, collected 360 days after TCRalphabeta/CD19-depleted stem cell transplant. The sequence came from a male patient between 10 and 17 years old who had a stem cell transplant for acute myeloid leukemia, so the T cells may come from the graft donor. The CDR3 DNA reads TGCAGTGCTAGTGGGCTAGCGGACCCATTGGGGCCTTACAATGAGCAGTTCTTC. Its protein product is CSASGLADPLGPYNEQFF.